The present T cell receptor (beta chain) was sequenced within a study of naive and memory T cell subsets. Both TRBC1 and TRBC2 were covered by a beta constant-region primer of two equimolar oligonucleotides. Four rounds of PCR amplified the ligated cDNA using nested alpha and beta constant-region primers plus SP2. TCRdb itself ran the UMI-ligation and nested PCR reads through MiXCR, one entry per CDR3 protein. The sample has 130,000 to 150,000 distinct CDR3 sequences, more than 15% seen once. General study results and limits: From naive to CM, EM and EMRA, diversity decreased and Gini increased. No ground truth validated the naive and memory repertoire findings. The power law exponent of TCR abundance differed between naive and memory cells.

The CDR3 runs 15 residues. From germline, CDR1 is SQVTM and CDR2 ANQGSEA. The germline V and J ends were trimmed by 5 bases and 2 bases, with 18 bases remaining between them. In the case of this clonotype: Its antigen remains unidentified.

The genes are TRBV29-1 and TRBJ1-1, with D perhaps matching TRBD1 (5 bases). Input material: naive CD4+ T cells from blood. The origin of this receptor is a human donor in good health. The CDR3 loop reads CSVFPAGGRNTEAFF. The CDR3 coding sequence is TGCAGCGTTTTCCCCGCGGGGGGGAGAAACACTGAAGCTTTCTTT.